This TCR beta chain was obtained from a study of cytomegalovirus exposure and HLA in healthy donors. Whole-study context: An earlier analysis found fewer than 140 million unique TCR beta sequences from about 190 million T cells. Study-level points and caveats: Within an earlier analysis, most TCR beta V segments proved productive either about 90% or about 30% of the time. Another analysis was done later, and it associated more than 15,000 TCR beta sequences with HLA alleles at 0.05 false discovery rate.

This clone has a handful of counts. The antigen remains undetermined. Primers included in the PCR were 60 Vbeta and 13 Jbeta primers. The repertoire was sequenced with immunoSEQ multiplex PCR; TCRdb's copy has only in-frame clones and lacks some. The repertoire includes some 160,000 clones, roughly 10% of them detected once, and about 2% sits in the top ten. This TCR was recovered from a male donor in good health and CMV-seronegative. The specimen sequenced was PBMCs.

CDR3 bases: TGCGCCAGCAGCTTAGGTGGAGGGGTGAACACTGAAGCTTTCTTT. This codes for CASSLGGGVNTEAFF. This chain joins TRBV5-1 and TRBJ1-1; D possibly corresponds to TRBD1 (5 bases). There are 15 residues in the CDR3. V was pared by 2 bases and J by 0 bases, with 11 bases between. Germline V gives CDR1 SGHRS, CDR2 YFSETQ.